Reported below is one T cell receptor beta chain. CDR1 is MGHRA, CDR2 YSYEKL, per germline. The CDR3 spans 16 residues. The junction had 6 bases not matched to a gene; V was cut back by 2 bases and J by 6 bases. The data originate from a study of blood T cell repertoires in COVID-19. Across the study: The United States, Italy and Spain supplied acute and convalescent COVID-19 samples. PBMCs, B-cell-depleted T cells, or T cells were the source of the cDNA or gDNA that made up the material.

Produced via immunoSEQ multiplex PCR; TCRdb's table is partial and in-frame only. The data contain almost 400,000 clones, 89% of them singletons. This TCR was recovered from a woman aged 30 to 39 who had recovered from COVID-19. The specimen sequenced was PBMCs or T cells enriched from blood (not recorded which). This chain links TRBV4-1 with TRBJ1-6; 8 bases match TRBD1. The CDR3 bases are TGCGCCAGCAGCCAAACCGGGACAGGTATTAATTCACCCCTCCACTTT. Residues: CASSQTGTGINSPLHF.